One sample yielded the 5 T cell receptor beta chains listed below, sequenced in a study of blood T cell repertoires in COVID-19. Profiled with immunoSEQ multiplex PCR; TCRdb holds only in-frame clones, not every one. The sample holds hundreds of thousands of clones, just under 90% seen once. The sample taken for sequencing was peripheral blood. Receptor source: a woman aged 25 to 39 with COVID-19, enrolled during active disease.

The V gene is TRBV10-3, the J gene TRBJ1-1, with D possibly being TRBD1 (6 bases). The germline V and J ends were trimmed by 3 bases and 7 bases, with 9 bases remaining between them. The CDR3 consists of 12 residues. The germline V gene encodes CDR1 ENHRY and CDR2 SYGVKD. The CDR3 region has the DNA TGTGCCATCAGTGATGGACAGAGTGAAGCTTTCTTT. Its translation: CAISDGQSEAFF.

The chain carries TRBV18 and TRBJ1-1, with D possibly being TRBD1 (5 bases). Germline assignment: CDR1 KGHSH and CDR2 LQKENI. V dropped 1 base and J dropped 1 base, with 10 bases sitting between them. The CDR3 has 15 amino acids. The CDR3 is CASSPLSGANTEAFF. CDR3 nucleotide sequence: TGTGCCAGCTCACCACTAAGTGGGGCGAACACTGAAGCTTTCTTT.

The chain uses TRBV15 and TRBJ2-3; a weak D match, TRBD2 (5 bases). The germline V gene has CDR1 LNHNV and CDR2 YYDKDF (reference sequence). This CDR3 region has 16 residues. The V end lost 1 base, the J end lost 4 bases, and 15 bases lay between the germline ends. CDR3 nucleotide sequence: TGTGCCACCAGCAGAGGTGGTAGCGTGGGTTCAGATACGCAGTATTTT. Its translation is CATSRGGSVGSDTQYF. Variable domain in full (rest from reference TRBV15 and TRBJ2-3): DAMVIQNPRYQVTQFGKPVTLSCSQTLNHNVMYWYQQKSSQAPKLLFHYYDKDFNNEADTPDNFQSRRPNTSFCFLDIRSPGLGDTAMYLCATSRGGSVGSDTQYFGPGTRLTVL.

The chain is built from TRBV7-9 and TRBJ2-2; 11 positions agree with TRBD2. The CDR3 runs 16 residues. V lost 5 bases, J lost 1 base, and 3 bases stayed unmatched. CDR1 is SEHNR and CDR2 is FQNEAQ in the germline V gene (reference sequence). The CDR3 loop reads CASSPTSGGNTGELFF. DNA for the CDR3: TGTGCCAGCAGCCCTACTAGCGGGGGGAACACCGGGGAGCTGTTTTTT. The full variable domain, rest sourced from reference TRBV7-9 and TRBJ2-2, is DTGVSQNPRHKITKRGQNVTFRCDPISEHNRLYWYRQTLGQGPEFLTYFQNEAQLEKSRLLSDRFSAERPKGSFSTLEIQRTEQGDSAMYLCASSPTSGGNTGELFFGEGSRLTVL.

Ten or more counts support this clone. This chain uses TRBV5-1 with TRBJ1-2; 11 positions agree with TRBD1. This CDR3 has 15 residues. V lost 0 bases to trimming and J lost 7 bases; unmatched junction nucleotides: 5. Germline V gives CDR1 SGHRS, CDR2 YFSETQ. CDR3 region: CASSLEDRGLAGYTF. The DNA of the CDR3 is TGCGCCAGCAGCTTGGAGGACAGGGGGCTGGCTGGCTACACCTTC. Complete variable domain (other parts from reference TRBV5-1 and TRBJ1-2): KAGVTQTPRYLIKTRGQQVTLSCSPISGHRSVSWYQQTPGQGLQFLFEYFSETQRNKGNFPGRFSGRQFSNSRSEMNVSTLELGDSALYLCASSLEDRGLAGYTFGSGTRLTVV.